A single T cell receptor beta chain is shown here with its context. The antigen this receptor binds is unknown. No per-base quality is available; no much larger clone lies one base away. The sample is drawn from a study of vaccination effects on CD4 cells after COVID-19 (dated by TCRdb to between 2020 and 2023). Study-level background: In the ViraFEST assay, PBMC were stimulated with viral peptide pools, and antigen-specific CD4+ T cell clonotypes were then identified by expansion using TCR sequencing. Post-vaccine samples across the study were collected a median of 72 days after the second dose, with a range of 14 to 241. Three convalescent patients were sampled early (day +14) and late (day +241, +227, +161 respectively) after vaccination. The full study included 9 to 10 COVID-19 convalescent patients and a handful of SARS-CoV-2-naive healthy vaccine recipients. Cultures from other donors in the study were sequenced using the Oncomine TCR Beta short-read assay on an Illumina iSeq 100. The study compared SARS-CoV-2 spike-specific CD4+ TCR repertoires before and after mRNA vaccination in COVID-19 convalescent patients and infection-naive vaccine recipients. Around 2 million PBMC per well were cultured in IMDM with around 5% human AB serum, 7.5 to 10 IU/ml IL-2 and gentamicin, plus 10 ug/ml peptides.

For this chain, trimming is 6 bases at the V end and 0 bases at the J end, and the number of junction bases without a gene match is 4. According to the germline V gene, CDR1 reads MGHRA and CDR2 reads YSYEKL. The CDR3 spans 14 residues, from the cysteine through the phenylalanine. Only the CDR3 DNA stays, 42 bases, in frame from base 1. Libraries were built with the immunoSEQ multiplex PCR assay. DNA from the cultured, isolated CD4+ T cells was subjected to TCR beta CDR3 sequencing. The paper's data handling went like this. Non-productive TCR sequences were discarded, and reads were trimmed to the CDR3 region, with only CDR3s of 7 or more amino acids retained. Antigen-specific clonotypes were identified using the MANAFEST web app by comparison of expansion in peptide wells against reference cultures. For clones to be considered positive, expansion at FDR<0.05 versus reference and all other wells, an odds ratio above 5, and a frequency above 0.1% in two replicate wells were required. Clonotypes significantly expanded in SARS-CoV-2 spike wells and in at least one common cold coronavirus spike condition were defined as cross-reactive. Using the stringdist R package, CDR3 similarity was measured by Levenshtein distance, and unrooted trees were constructed with ape in R 3.6.1. TCRdb took over this immuneACCESS table, retaining in-frame rearrangements with V and J assigned. Such tables are incomplete; in checked studies, under half of the missing clones stem from an unresolved V gene, and the remainder is unexplained. D and trimming come from the DNA, and the V and J calls and clone size come from that table. The sample contains some 40,000 clones, just over 75% of them found a single time. Roughly 3.5% of the sample comes from the top ten.

After about 9 days of culture, CD4+ T cells were isolated with the EasySep CD4+ T cell isolation kit. Convalescent patients had PCR-confirmed SARS-CoV-2 infection between March and December 2020, before Alpha, Beta and Delta variants emerged in the United States. Two doses of either the BNT162b2 or the mRNA-1273 mRNA SARS-CoV-2 vaccine were administered to participants. On days 3 and 7, half of the culture medium was replaced with fresh IL-2-containing medium. Each peptide stimulation condition was cultured in triplicate wells unless otherwise noted. Using Ficoll-Paque Plus gradient centrifugation, PBMC were separated from whole blood and then either used fresh or cryopreserved at -140C. The QIAamp micro DNA kit was used to extract genomic DNA from the cultured CD4+ T cells. Study-level results and caveats: Limitations of the study were the small number of convalescent patients and the absence of early post-infection timepoints. Clones induced by infection and clones induced by vaccination both contracted markedly at late timepoints after vaccination, which fits with T cell responses waning over time. In convalescent patients, the post-vaccine spike-reactive repertoire was composed mainly of new vaccine-induced clones that were largely distinct from infection-induced clones.

This chain is built from TRBV4-1 and TRBJ2-7, with 8 bases aligning to TRBD1. This TCR was recovered from a human donor who had a prior SARS-CoV-2 infection. The source was CD4+ T cells from PBMCs cultured without peptide, collected after COVID-19 vaccination. At the DNA level, the sequence is TGCGCCAGCAGTCGCACAGGGGGCTCCTACGAGCAGTACTTC. This sequence encodes CASSRTGGSYEQYF.